This section outlines one T cell receptor (beta chain) sequence together with its context. Repertoires were generated with immunoSEQ multiplex PCR, while TCRdb's copy carries only in-frame clones and drops some. Of under 200,000 clones in the sample, approximately 85% are singletons; the top ten hold around 4.9%. Germline assignment: CDR1 MNHNS and CDR2 SASEGT. Trimming stripped 3 bases from V and 4 bases from J, with 7 bases between. There are 13 residues in the CDR3. This specimen belongs to a study of blood T cell repertoires in COVID-19. Study-level background: The United States, Italy and Spain were the sources of the acute and convalescent COVID-19 samples.

This chain joins TRBV6-1 and TRBJ1-5; possibly TRBD1 for D (5 bases). The receptor comes from a woman older than 75 with acute or convalescent COVID-19. Sequenced sample: peripheral blood. Here the CDR3 reads CASSEGTNQPQHF. In DNA, the CDR3 is TGTGCCAGCAGTGAGGGGACTAATCAGCCCCAGCATTTT.